The clone carrying this T cell receptor (beta chain) came up many times. Its matching antigen is unknown. TCRdb re-called the RT-PCR reads with MiXCR, one entry per CDR3 protein. The sample lists 650,000 to 700,000 distinct CDR3 sequences; about a sixth were seen once. This entry is derived from a study of response to subunit inactivated influenza vaccine. Study-wide points: Authors suggested each seasonal flu vaccination may recruit only limited numbers of new T cells.

The sequenced sample was PBMCs from blood, obtained 11 to 12 days after vaccination. This TCR was sampled from a man aged 50 to 59 who received an inactivated influenza vaccine.

DNA for the CDR3: TGTGCCAGCAGCTTACTCTCCACAGGGGGGAACACCCAGTACTTC. It is translated as CASSLLSTGGNTQYF. This chain joins TRBV5-5 and TRBJ2-5; 8 nucleotides match TRBD1. The CDR3 sequence is 15 residues long. From germline, CDR1 is SGHKS and CDR2 YYEKEE (reference sequence). V was clipped by 2 bases and J by 8 bases; unmatched bases: 11. Supplemented by reference TRBV5-5 and TRBJ2-5, the full variable domain reads DAGVTQSPTHLIKTRGQQVTLRCSPISGHKSVSWYQQVLGQGPQFIFQYYEKEERGRGNFPDRFSARQFPNYSSELNVNALLLGDSALYLCASSLLSTGGNTQYFGPGTRLLVL.